Presented here are 28 T cell receptor beta chains from one specimen sequenced in a study of early T cells in non-severe SARS-CoV-2 infection. MiXCR was run by TCRdb on the 5' RACE reads, yielding one entry per CDR3 protein. The sample lists 30,000 to 45,000 distinct CDR3 sequences, under 6.5% occurring once. Material: whole blood. The receptors stem from an adult who was a healthcare worker with PCR-confirmed SARS-CoV-2 infection or an uninfected control (not recorded which).

This clonotype has just a few counts. The CDR3 DNA reads as TGTGCCAGCAGCAAACTTGTCGCAGATACGCAGTATTTT. It is translated as CASSKLVADTQYF. The chain recombines TRBV7-2 with TRBJ2-3, with D hard to call. The V gene's germline CDR1 is SGHTA and CDR2 FQGNSA. Between the trimmed V and J ends, which lost 5 bases and 4 bases, there was a span of 10 bases. The CDR3 extends over 13 amino acids. The full variable domain, completed using reference TRBV7-2 and TRBJ2-3, is GAGVSQSPSNKVTEKGKDVELRCDPISGHTALYWYRQSLGQGLEFLIYFQGNSAPDKSGLPSDRFSAERTGGSVSTLTIQRTQQEDSAVYLCASSKLVADTQYFGPGTRLTVL.

This clonotype was seen ten or more times. This chain's CDR3 is CASSLVPRNTEAFF. The CDR3 bases are TGTGCCAGCAGTTTAGTGCCCAGGAACACTGAAGCTTTCTTT. The chain joins TRBV28 to TRBJ1-1, with D hard to call. With 2 bases removed from V and 1 base from J, the gap between germline ends came to 8 bases. Per germline, CDR1 MDHEN and CDR2 SYDVKM. The CDR3 consists of 14 residues.

Turning to this clonotype: One end of the junction is discordant with germline, which a read error may explain. This chain uses TRBV7-2 with TRBJ2-1; the D gene is possibly TRBD2 (8 bases). The germline gives CDR1 SGHTA, CDR2 FQGNSA. The CDR3 runs to 16 residues. The CDR3 loop reads CASSLGGTAGANEQFF. DNA of the CDR3: TGTGCCAGCAGTTTAGGAGGGACAGCGGGGGCAAATGAGCAGTTCTTC.

This clonotype was detected a few times. The rearrangement joins TRBV7-6 to TRBJ1-4, with 8 positions matching TRBD1. Germline values: CDR1 SGHVS, CDR2 FNYEAQ. The V gene end was trimmed by 5 bases and the J gene end by 8 bases; junction bases not matched to a gene: 10. The CDR3 covers 15 residues. The CDR3 DNA follows: TGTGCCAGCAGCACCTGGGACAGGCGCGGGGAAAAACTGTTTTTT. Its translation: CASSTWDRRGEKLFF. Variable domain in full (rest from reference TRBV7-6 and TRBJ1-4): GAGVSQSPRYKVTKRGQDVALRCDPISGHVSLYWYRQALGQGPEFLTYFNYEAQQDKSGLPNDRFSAERPEGSISTLTIQRTEQRDSAMYRCASSTWDRRGEKLFFGSGTQLSVL.

This clonotype was detected many times. This chain connects TRBV27 to TRBJ1-6; no firm D call. Germline loops: CDR1 MNHEY, CDR2 SMNVEV (reference sequence). This CDR3 is 15 amino acids long. V gave up 3 bases and J gave up 9 bases, with 15 bases separating them. The CDR3 nucleotides are TGTGCCAGCAGTTTGACCCCTCTCATGGGTTCACCCCTCCACTTT. Translating gives CASSLTPLMGSPLHF.

This clonotype was detected many times. This chain joins TRBV5-1 and TRBJ2-7; the D call may be TRBD1 or TRBD2 (5 bases each). The CDR3 is made up of 13 amino acids. Germline V gene lookup returns CDR1 SGHRS and CDR2 YFSETQ. Trimming stripped 0 bases from V and 5 bases from J, with 9 bases between. The CDR3 is CASSLAWGNEQYF. The CDR3 nucleotides read TGCGCCAGCAGCTTGGCCTGGGGGAACGAGCAGTACTTC. Full variable domain (missing parts from reference TRBV5-1 and TRBJ2-7): KAGVTQTPRYLIKTRGQQVTLSCSPISGHRSVSWYQQTPGQGLQFLFEYFSETQRNKGNFPGRFSGRQFSNSRSEMNVSTLELGDSALYLCASSLAWGNEQYFGPGTRLTVT.

This clonotype was seen at least ten times. The genes are TRBV21-1 and TRBJ1-1. TRBV21-1 is tagged as a pseudogene. This CDR3 contains 13 residues. The DNA for the CDR3 is TGTGCCAGCAGCAAAGGGGGTAGGGTTGAAGCTTTCTTT. Translated: CASSKGGRVEAFF.

This clonotype was picked up a small number of times. The DNA of the CDR3 is TGTGCCAGCAGCTTAAGATCTGGACAGGAAAAAAACATTCAGTACTTC. Amino acid sequence: CASSLRSGQEKNIQYF. V usage is TRBV7-2 and J usage is TRBJ2-4; 7 bases map to TRBD1. V lost 2 bases, J lost 4 bases, and 8 bases stayed unmatched. This CDR3 contains 16 residues. Germline loops: CDR1 SGHTA, CDR2 FQGNSA.

The J gene is TRBJ2-1, the V gene TRBV27; a possible D gene is TRBD2 (5 bases). The CDR3 extends over 17 amino acids. Germline lookup yields CDR1 MNHEY and CDR2 SMNVEV (reference sequence). Trimming took 5 bases from V and 8 from J, leaving 25 bases between them. This chain's CDR3 is CASSPRTAGWFVDEQFF. The CDR3 DNA reads TGTGCCAGCAGTCCCCGCACGGCGGGTTGGTTCGTCGATGAGCAGTTCTTC.

This chain joins TRBV20-1 and TRBJ2-5; D ambiguous. Germline V gene sequence: CDR1 DFQATT, CDR2 SNEGSKA (reference sequence). This CDR3 spans 11 amino acids. The V gene lost 2 bases and the J gene lost 3 bases, with 4 bases spanning the gap. The CDR3 spells CSARQKETQYF. CDR3 bases: TGCAGTGCTAGACAGAAAGAGACCCAGTACTTC.

This clonotype occurred many times. The genes are TRBV2 and TRBJ1-1; possible D gene TRBD1, 5 bases. Per the germline V gene, CDR1 is SNHLY and CDR2 is FYNNEI. The V gene lost 1 base and the J gene lost 0 bases, with 15 bases spanning the gap. There are 17 residues in the CDR3. This CDR3 is CASSEGEGIRMNTEAFF. CDR3 nucleotides: TGTGCCAGCAGTGAAGGGGAGGGGATTAGGATGAACACTGAAGCTTTCTTT. The full variable domain, rest sourced from reference TRBV2 and TRBJ1-1, is EPEVTQTPSHQVTQMGQEVILRCVPISNHLYFYWYRQILGQKVEFLVSFYNNEISEKSEIFDDQFSVERPDGSNFTLKIRSTKLEDSAMYFCASSEGEGIRMNTEAFFGQGTRLTVV.

The sample holds many counts of this clonotype. The rearrangement joins TRBV6-2 or TRBV6-3 to TRBJ1-2; TRBD1 is a possible D gene (6 bases). Per the germline V gene, CDR1 is MNHEY and CDR2 is SVGEGT. This CDR3 has 13 residues. Trimming took off 0 bases at V and 8 bases at J, with 10 bases between the two ends. The CDR3 reads CASSYSHREGYTF. The CDR3, as DNA: TGTGCCAGCAGTTACTCCCACAGGGAAGGCTACACCTTC.

A single count supports this clonotype. This chain connects TRBV5-4 to TRBJ2-3; D gene uncertain. V lost 2 bases, J lost 6 bases, and 10 bases lay in between. Germline loops: CDR1 SGHNT, CDR2 YYREEE (reference sequence). The CDR3 runs to 13 residues. CDR3 sequence (DNA): TGTGCCAGCAGCTTCAGCGATATCGATACGCAGTATTTT. Translation gives CASSFSDIDTQYF. The whole variable domain, filled in from reference TRBV5-4 and TRBJ2-3, reads ETGVTQSPTHLIKTRGQQVTLRCSSQSGHNTVSWYQQALGQGPQFIFQYYREEENGRGNFPPRFSGLQFPNYSSELNVNALELDDSALYLCASSFSDIDTQYFGPGTRLTVL.

This clonotype turned up a few times. The chain uses TRBV7-8 and TRBJ2-7; 13 bases align to TRBD2. This CDR3 comprises 14 residues. V dropped 5 bases and J dropped 3; count of bases not matched to a gene: 1. Germline V gene sequence: CDR1 SGHVS, CDR2 FQNEAQ. The CDR3 reads CASSGTSGDYEQYF. The CDR3 bases are TGTGCCAGCAGCGGGACTAGCGGGGACTACGAGCAGTACTTC.

This clonotype was recorded many times. V and J are TRBV19 and TRBJ1-5, with no clear D. V was cut by 2 bases and J by 2 bases, with 10 bases left in between. CDR3 length equals 15 residues. Germline V gene sequence: CDR1 LNHDA, CDR2 SQIVND (reference sequence). This CDR3 is CASSIWDGGNQPQHF. The DNA for the CDR3 is TGTGCCAGTAGTATATGGGATGGGGGCAATCAGCCCCAGCATTTT.

In this sample, this clonotype turned up many times. J is TRBJ1-6 and V is TRBV21-1; TRBD1, the table's D call, was not compared with the DNA. TRBV21-1 has pseudogene status. This CDR3 comprises 16 residues. CDR3 region: CASSKEGQGAGSPLHF. As DNA, the CDR3 is TGTGCCAGCAGCAAAGAGGGGCAGGGCGCTGGTTCACCCCTCCACTTT.

In this sample, this clonotype turned up many times. The chain joins TRBV20-1 to TRBJ2-7; D is uncertain. Germline V CDR1 and CDR2: DFQATT, SNEGSKA (reference sequence). With 0 bases removed from V and 3 bases from J, the gap between germline ends came to 15 bases. The CDR3 length is 15 residues. The CDR3 coding sequence is TGCAGTGCTAGAGATTGGTCACGAGTGGGCTACGAGCAGTACTTC. It codes for CSARDWSRVGYEQYF.

This clonotype came up a few times. This rearrangement joins TRBV29-1 to TRBJ1-2; weak D call: TRBD1 (5 bases). The CDR3 length is 13 residues. CDR1 and CDR2 (germline): SQVTM, ANQGSEA. Trimming removed 3 bases from V and 7 bases from J, with 15 bases in between. CDR3 in DNA: TGCAGCGTTGAGGGCAGGGAGGGTGTTGGCTACACCTTC. Its translation is CSVEGREGVGYTF.

The chain has TRBV28 and TRBJ2-5, with D maybe TRBD2 (6 bases). The CDR3 covers 11 residues. Per the germline V gene, CDR1 is MDHEN and CDR2 is SYDVKM. V was cut by 7 bases and J by 7 bases, with 10 bases left in between. This CDR3 is CASTGEATQYF. Here the CDR3 DNA reads TGTGCCAGCACGGGGGAAGCGACCCAGTACTTC.

This clonotype was counted at least ten times. The chain carries TRBV10-2 and TRBJ2-2; D possibly corresponds to TRBD2 (7 bases). The CDR3 runs to 14 residues. V shed 8 bases and J shed 3 bases, with 13 bases lying between them. Germline CDR1 reads WSHSY; CDR2 reads SAAADI. For the CDR3, the DNA is TGCGCCAGCCAGCGGGACACGGACACCGGGGAGCTGTTTTTT. Translating gives CASQRDTDTGELFF.

The sample holds many counts of this clonotype. This sequence joins TRBV19 and TRBJ2-5; 8 bases align to TRBD2. After removal of 4 bases from V and 4 bases from J, the junction contained 8 bases not matched to a gene. This CDR3 is 15 amino acids long. Germline V CDR1 and CDR2: LNHDA, SQIVND (reference sequence). CDR3 loop: CASSKSSGIGETQYF. CDR3 sequence (DNA): TGTGCCAGTAGTAAAAGTAGCGGGATTGGAGAGACCCAGTACTTC.

This clonotype showed up just a few times. V gene TRBV20-1 combines with J gene TRBJ1-1; tentatively, D is TRBD1 (5 bases). Per the germline V gene, CDR1 is DFQATT and CDR2 is SNEGSKA (reference sequence). There are 13 residues in the CDR3. Trimming took off 6 bases at V and 5 bases at J, with 16 bases between the two ends. CDR3 region: CSAPRGGSTEAFF. In DNA form, the CDR3 reads TGCAGTGCGCCCCGCGGGGGTAGTACTGAAGCTTTCTTT.

This clonotype came up a few times. The chain is built from TRBV20-1 and TRBJ2-5; 10 bases map to TRBD1. J gave up 13 bases and V 1 base, and 18 bases lay outside the gene matches. The CDR3 loop spans 16 amino acids. Germline-derived CDR1 and CDR2 are DFQATT and SNEGSKA (reference sequence). The CDR3 sequence: CSARGVRGTGADGLYF. The CDR3 coding sequence is TGCAGTGCTAGAGGGGTTCGCGGGACAGGGGCCGATGGGTTGTACTTC.

This clonotype was observed a few times. The V call is TRBV7-8, the J call TRBJ2-3; no clear D gene. This CDR3 region has 13 residues. V was pared by 5 bases and J by 4 bases, with 10 bases between. Germline lookup yields CDR1 SGHVS and CDR2 FQNEAQ. CDR3 region: CASSMRHSDTQYF. In nucleotides, the CDR3 is TGTGCCAGCAGCATGAGACATTCAGATACGCAGTATTTT.

This clonotype was counted many times. Here the CDR3 DNA reads TGTGCCATCAGTGAAAGGACTAGCGGGGGGGCACGGAGGAATGAGCAGTTCTTC. This encodes CAISERTSGGARRNEQFF. The chain couples TRBV10-3 to TRBJ2-1; TRBD2 aligns across 15 bases. Germline CDR1 ENHRY, CDR2 SYGVKD. V gave up 3 bases and J gave up 7 bases; unmatched junction bases: 10. This CDR3 region has 18 residues.

This clonotype was counted at least ten times. Here the CDR3 reads CASSHPGGVGNEQFF. The CDR3 DNA sequence: TGTGCCAGCAGCCACCCAGGAGGGGTGGGGAATGAGCAGTTCTTC. The chain couples TRBV4-2 to TRBJ2-1; perhaps TRBD2 as D (6 bases). The ends were cut back, 3 bases at V and 7 bases at J, with 16 bases in the middle. CDR1 is LGHNA, CDR2 YNFKEQ, per germline. The CDR3 sequence is 15 residues long.

This clonotype showed up many times. The chain links TRBV6-6 to TRBJ2-2; unclear D gene. Germline CDR1 MNHNY, CDR2 SVGAGI (reference sequence). The CDR3 is 13 amino acids. V shed 6 bases and J shed 5 bases, with 10 bases lying between them. CDR3 nucleotides: TGTGCCAGCAGCTTGGATGGTACCGGGGAGCTGTTTTTT. Residues: CASSLDGTGELFF.

In this sample, this clonotype turned up many times. The CDR3 region is CASSLGVRENSPLHF. The CDR3 nucleotides read TGTGCCAGCAGTTTGGGAGTGCGAGAGAATTCACCCCTCCACTTT. The chain has TRBV6-1 and TRBJ1-6, with D hard to call. CDR1 and CDR2 from the germline V gene are MNHNS and SASEGT. The CDR3 extends over 15 amino acids. The V end lost 5 bases, the J end lost 7 bases, and 15 bases lay between the germline ends.